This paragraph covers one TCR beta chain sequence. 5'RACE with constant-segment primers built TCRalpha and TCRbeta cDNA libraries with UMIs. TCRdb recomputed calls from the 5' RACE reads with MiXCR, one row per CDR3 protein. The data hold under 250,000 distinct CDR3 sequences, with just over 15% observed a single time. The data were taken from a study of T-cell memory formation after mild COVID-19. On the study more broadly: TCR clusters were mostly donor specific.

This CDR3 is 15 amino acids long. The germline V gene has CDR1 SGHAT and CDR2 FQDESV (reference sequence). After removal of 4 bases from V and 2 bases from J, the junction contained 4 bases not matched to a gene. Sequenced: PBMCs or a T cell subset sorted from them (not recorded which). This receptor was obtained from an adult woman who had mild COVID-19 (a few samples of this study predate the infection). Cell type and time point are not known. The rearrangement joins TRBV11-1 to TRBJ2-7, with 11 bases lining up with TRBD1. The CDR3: CASSYGQGATYEQYF. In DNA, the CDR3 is TGTGCCAGCAGCTACGGACAGGGGGCCACCTACGAGCAGTACTTC.